These T cell receptor beta chains were read from a single sample in a study of T cell responses to AZD1222 COVID-19 vaccine. Generated by immunoSEQ multiplex PCR, the TCRdb table keeps only in-frame clones and is missing some. Of about 120,000 clones in the sample, about nine tenths are singletons; the top ten hold about 22%. The sample consisted of peripheral blood, taken on day 0 of AZD1222 vaccination. All receptors come from an adult in good health. Each CDR3 is given with its conserved first and last residue. Each record gives: CDR3 protein, CDR3 length, V gene, clone size. Some rows have no size entry. The others give once, few or many, or a class for an expanded clone.

CDR3: CASMGPDRASSYEQYF; length: 16; V: TRBV27; size: few
CDR3: CATSRDGLVGYTF; length: 13; V: TRBV15; size: .
CDR3: CASSLEGYEQYF; length: 12; V: TRBV5-6; size: .
CDR3: CAWIAGLNEKLFF; length: 13; V: TRBV30; size: .
CDR3: CATSRVDRATEAFF; length: 14; V: TRBV15; size: .
CDR3: CASSVDRGEQYF; length: 12; V: TRBV9; size: few
CDR3: CASSPLGQVYGYTF; length: 14; V: TRBV27; size: .
CDR3: CAAGRGRTSNYGYTF; length: 15; V: TRBV28; size: once
CDR3: CASSDPDRPYEQYF; length: 14; V: TRBV2; size: .
CDR3: CASSTPDGGMNTEAFF; length: 16; V: TRBV2; size: .
CDR3: CASSLVGQTFFYGYTF; length: 16; V: TRBV28; size: .
CDR3: CASIRDSYGYTF; length: 12; V: TRBV6-5; size: .
CDR3: CASSLGRAGYNSPLHF; length: 16; V: TRBV27; size: .
CDR3: CASSPMTGTNYGYTF; length: 15; V: TRBV28; size: .
CDR3: CASSETSGGNNEQFF; length: 15; V: TRBV6-4; size: .
CDR3: CASSYGGLAKFF; length: 12; V: TRBV6-2/TRBV6-3; size: .
CDR3: CATSRSSNTEAFF; length: 13; V: TRBV15; size: .
CDR3: CASSLRGIGTNEKLFF; length: 16; V: TRBV27; size: .
CDR3: CASSRTWDGNSPLHF; length: 15; V: TRBV19; size: .
CDR3: CATSAGVGAGQPQHF; length: 15; V: TRBV24-1; size: .
CDR3: CATSGFAAETQYF; length: 13; V: TRBV24-1; size: .
CDR3: CASSIGQRGMDTQYF; length: 15; V: TRBV19; size: once